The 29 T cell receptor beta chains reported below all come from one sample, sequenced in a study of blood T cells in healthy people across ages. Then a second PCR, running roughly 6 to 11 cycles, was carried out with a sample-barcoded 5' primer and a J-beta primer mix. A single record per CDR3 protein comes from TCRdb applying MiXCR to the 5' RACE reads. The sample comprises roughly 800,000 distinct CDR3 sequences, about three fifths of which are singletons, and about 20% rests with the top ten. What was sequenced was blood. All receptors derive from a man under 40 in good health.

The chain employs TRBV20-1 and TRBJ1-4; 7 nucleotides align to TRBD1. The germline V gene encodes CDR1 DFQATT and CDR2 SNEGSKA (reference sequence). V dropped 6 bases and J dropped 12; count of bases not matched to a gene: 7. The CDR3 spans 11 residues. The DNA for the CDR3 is TGCAGTGCAATCGGTCAGGGGGAACTGTTTTTT. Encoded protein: CSAIGQGELFF.

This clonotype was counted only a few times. For the CDR3, the DNA is TGTGCCAGCAGTTACGTCTCAAGGGCCCCCCAAGAGACCCAGTACTTC. Translated: CASSYVSRAPQETQYF. V and J are TRBV6-6 and TRBJ2-5; no clear D gene. Trimming removed 2 bases from V and 1 base from J, with 14 bases in between. CDR1 and CDR2 (germline): MNHNY, SVGAGI (reference sequence). This CDR3 contains 16 residues.

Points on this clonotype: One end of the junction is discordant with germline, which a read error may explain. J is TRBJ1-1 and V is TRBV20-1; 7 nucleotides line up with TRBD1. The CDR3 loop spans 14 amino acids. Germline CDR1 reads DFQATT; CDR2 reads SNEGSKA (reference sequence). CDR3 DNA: TGCAGTGCTAGATCAGGGGGAACGAACACTGAAGTTTTCTTT. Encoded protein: CSARSGGTNTEVFF.

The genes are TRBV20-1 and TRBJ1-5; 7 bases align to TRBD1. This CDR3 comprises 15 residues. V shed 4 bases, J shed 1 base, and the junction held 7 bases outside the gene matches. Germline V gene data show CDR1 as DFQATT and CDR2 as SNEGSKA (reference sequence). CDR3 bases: TGCAGTGCTACGGACAGGTTGGGGAGCAATCAGCCCCAGCATTTT. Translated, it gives CSATDRLGSNQPQHF.

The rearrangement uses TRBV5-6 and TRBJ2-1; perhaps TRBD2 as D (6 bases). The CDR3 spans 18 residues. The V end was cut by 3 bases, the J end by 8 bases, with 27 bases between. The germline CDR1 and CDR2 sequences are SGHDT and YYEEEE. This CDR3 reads CASSSTSGGWNPWDEQFF. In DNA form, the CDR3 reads TGTGCCAGCAGCTCTACCTCAGGAGGGTGGAATCCATGGGATGAGCAGTTCTTC.

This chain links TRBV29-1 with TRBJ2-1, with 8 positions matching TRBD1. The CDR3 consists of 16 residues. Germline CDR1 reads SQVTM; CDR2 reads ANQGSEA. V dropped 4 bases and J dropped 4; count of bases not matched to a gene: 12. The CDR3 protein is CSVAVPTGDIYNEQFF. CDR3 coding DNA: TGCAGCGTTGCGGTCCCGACAGGGGATATATACAATGAGCAGTTCTTC.

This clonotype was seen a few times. The CDR3: CASSQRTGTGETQYF. The CDR3 coding sequence is TGCGCCAGCAGCCAGAGGACAGGGACGGGAGAGACCCAGTACTTC. The V gene is TRBV4-1, the J gene TRBJ2-5, with TRBD1 matching over 8 bases. This CDR3 is 15 amino acids long. Trimming cost V 3 bases and J 4 bases; bases outside gene matches: 7. Per germline, CDR1 MGHRA and CDR2 YSYEKL.

The CDR3 sequence: CASSWSRGEQYF. CDR3 DNA sequence: TGTGCCAGCAGTTGGTCGCGGGGCGAGCAGTACTTC. The chain joins TRBV12-3 or TRBV12-4 to TRBJ2-7; perhaps TRBD2 as D (6 bases). Trimming cost V 4 bases and J 6 bases, with 10 bases left between them. The CDR3 has 12 residues.

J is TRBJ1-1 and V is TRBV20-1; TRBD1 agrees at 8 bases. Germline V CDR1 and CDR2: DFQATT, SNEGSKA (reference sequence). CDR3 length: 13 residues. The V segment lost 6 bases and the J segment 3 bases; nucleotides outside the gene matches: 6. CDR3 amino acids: CSAITGGHTEAFF. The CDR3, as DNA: TGCAGTGCCATAACAGGGGGACACACTGAAGCTTTCTTT.

As DNA, the CDR3 is TGCAGTGCTCAGGCCGGGACAGGGGGCTATGGCTACACCTTC. Its protein is CSAQAGTGGYGYTF. The V gene is TRBV20-1, the J gene TRBJ1-2, with 11 bases fitting TRBD1. In germline, CDR1 is DFQATT, CDR2 SNEGSKA (reference sequence). The V gene end was trimmed by 5 bases and the J gene end by 4 bases; junction bases not matched to a gene: 6. This CDR3 has 14 amino acids.

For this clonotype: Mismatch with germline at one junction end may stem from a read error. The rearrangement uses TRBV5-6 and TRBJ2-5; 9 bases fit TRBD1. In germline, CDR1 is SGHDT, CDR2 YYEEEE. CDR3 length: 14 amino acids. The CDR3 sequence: CASKGQGRQETQYF. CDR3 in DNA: TGTGCGAGCAAGGGACAGGGCCGGCAAGAGACCCAGTACTTC.

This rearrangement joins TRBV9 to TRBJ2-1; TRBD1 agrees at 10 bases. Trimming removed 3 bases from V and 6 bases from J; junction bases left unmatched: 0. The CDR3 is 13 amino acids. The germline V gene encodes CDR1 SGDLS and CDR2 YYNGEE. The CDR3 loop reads CASSGTGGNEQFF. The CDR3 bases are TGTGCCAGCAGCGGGACAGGGGGCAATGAGCAGTTCTTC.

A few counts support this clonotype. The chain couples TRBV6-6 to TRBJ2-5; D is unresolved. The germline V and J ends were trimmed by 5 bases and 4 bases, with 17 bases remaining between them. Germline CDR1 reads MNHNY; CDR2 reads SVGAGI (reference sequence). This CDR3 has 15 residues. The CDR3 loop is CASSRALGRGETQYF. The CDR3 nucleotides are TGTGCCAGCAGTAGAGCTTTGGGCCGAGGAGAGACCCAGTACTTC.

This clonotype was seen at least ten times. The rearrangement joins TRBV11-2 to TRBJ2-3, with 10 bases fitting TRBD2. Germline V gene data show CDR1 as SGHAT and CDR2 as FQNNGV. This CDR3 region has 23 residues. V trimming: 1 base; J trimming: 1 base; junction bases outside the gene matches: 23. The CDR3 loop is CASSLGSILAGAGSVLRTDTQYF. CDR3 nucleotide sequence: TGTGCCAGCAGCTTAGGGTCAATCCTAGCGGGGGCCGGGTCGGTTTTACGCACAGATACGCAGTATTTT.

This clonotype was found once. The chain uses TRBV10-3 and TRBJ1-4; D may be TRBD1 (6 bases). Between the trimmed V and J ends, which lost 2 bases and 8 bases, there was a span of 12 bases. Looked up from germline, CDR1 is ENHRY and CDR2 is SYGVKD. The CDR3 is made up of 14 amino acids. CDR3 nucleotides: TGTGCCATCAGTGAGCCGGGACAAGGCGAAAAACTGTTTTTT. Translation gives CAISEPGQGEKLFF.

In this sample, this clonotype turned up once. The CDR3 sequence: CAIKGDRSGYTF. The CDR3 region has the DNA TGTGCCATCAAGGGGGACCGGTCTGGCTACACCTTC. The chain combines TRBV10-3 with TRBJ1-2; D is possibly TRBD1 (6 bases). The CDR3 totals 12 residues. V was trimmed by 7 bases and J by 7 bases, leaving 13 bases between them. The germline V gene encodes CDR1 ENHRY and CDR2 SYGVKD.

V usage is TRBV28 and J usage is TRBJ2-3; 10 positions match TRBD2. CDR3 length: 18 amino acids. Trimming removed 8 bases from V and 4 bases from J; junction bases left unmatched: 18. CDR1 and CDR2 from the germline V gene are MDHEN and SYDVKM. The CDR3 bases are TGTGCCAGCCTCAGTCGAAGCGGGAGGGCCTTTTCCGCAGATACGCAGTATTTT. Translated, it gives CASLSRSGRAFSADTQYF.

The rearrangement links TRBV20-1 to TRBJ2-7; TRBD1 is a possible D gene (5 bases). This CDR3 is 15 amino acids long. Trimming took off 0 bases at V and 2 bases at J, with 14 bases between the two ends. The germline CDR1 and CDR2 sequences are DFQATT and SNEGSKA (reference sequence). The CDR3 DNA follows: TGCAGTGCTAGAGAAGACAGCAAGAACCCCTACGAGCAGTACTTC. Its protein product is CSAREDSKNPYEQYF.

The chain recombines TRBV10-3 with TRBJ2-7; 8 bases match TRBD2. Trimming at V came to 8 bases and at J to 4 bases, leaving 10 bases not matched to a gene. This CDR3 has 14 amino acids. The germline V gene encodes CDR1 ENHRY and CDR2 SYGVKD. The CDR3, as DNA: TGTGCCATCGGGGAGGCGGGAGGACTTTACGAGCAGTACTTC. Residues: CAIGEAGGLYEQYF.

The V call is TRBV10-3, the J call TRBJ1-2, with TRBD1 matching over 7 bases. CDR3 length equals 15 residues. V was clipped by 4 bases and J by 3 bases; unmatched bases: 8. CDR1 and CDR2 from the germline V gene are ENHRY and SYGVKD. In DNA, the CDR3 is TGTGCCATCAGTGTCCGGACAGGCTCGCACTATGGCTACACCTTC. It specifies CAISVRTGSHYGYTF.

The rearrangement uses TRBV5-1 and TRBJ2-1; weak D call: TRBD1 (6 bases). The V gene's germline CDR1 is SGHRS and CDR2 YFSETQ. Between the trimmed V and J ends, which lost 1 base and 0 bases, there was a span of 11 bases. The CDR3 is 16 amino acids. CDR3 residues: CASSLQGISSYNEQFF. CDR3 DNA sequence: TGCGCCAGCAGCTTGCAGGGGATTAGCTCCTACAATGAGCAGTTCTTC.

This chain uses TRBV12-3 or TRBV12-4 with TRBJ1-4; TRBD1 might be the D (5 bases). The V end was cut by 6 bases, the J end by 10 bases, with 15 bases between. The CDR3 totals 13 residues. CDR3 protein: CASSLTTGTKLFF. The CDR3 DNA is TGTGCCAGCAGCCTGACAACCGGGACAAAACTGTTTTTT.

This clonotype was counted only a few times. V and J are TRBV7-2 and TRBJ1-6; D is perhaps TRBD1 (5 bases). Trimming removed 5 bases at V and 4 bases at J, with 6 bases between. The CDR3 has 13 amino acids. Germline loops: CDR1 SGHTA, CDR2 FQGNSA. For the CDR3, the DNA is TGTGCCAGCAGCGGGGCGTATAATTCACCCCTCCACTTT. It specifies CASSGAYNSPLHF.

CDR3 DNA sequence: TGTGCCTGGTCAGCCGGTAGGTACAATGAGCAGTTCTTC. Its protein is CAWSAGRYNEQFF. The chain combines TRBV30 with TRBJ2-1; D call uncertain. The CDR3 is 13 residues long. CDR1 is GTSNPN, CDR2 SVGIG, per germline (reference sequence). V was clipped by 5 bases and J by 4 bases, with 12 bases between them.

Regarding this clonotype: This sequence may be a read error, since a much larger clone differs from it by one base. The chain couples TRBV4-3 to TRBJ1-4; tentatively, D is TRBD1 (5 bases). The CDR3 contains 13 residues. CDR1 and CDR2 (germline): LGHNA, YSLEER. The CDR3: CANSQDFWGRLFF. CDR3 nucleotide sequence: TGCGCCAACAGCCAAGATTTTTGGGGCCGACTGTTTTTT.

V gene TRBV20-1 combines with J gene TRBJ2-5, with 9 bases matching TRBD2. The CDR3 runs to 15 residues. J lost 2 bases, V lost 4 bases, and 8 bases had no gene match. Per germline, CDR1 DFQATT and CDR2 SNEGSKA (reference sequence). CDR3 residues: CSATPLAGLQETQYF. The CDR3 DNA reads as TGCAGTGCTACACCCCTAGCGGGATTGCAAGAGACCCAGTACTTC.

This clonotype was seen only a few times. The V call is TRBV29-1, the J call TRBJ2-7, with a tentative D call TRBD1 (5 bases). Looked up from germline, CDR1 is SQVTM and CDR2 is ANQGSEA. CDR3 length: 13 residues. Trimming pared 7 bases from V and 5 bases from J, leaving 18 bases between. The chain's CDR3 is CSAETGGAHEQYF. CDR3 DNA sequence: TGCAGCGCTGAGACTGGTGGGGCCCACGAGCAGTACTTC.

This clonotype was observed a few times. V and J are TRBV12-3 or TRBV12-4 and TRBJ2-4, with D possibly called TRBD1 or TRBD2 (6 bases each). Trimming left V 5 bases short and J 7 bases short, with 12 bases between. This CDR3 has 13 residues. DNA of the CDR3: TGTGCCAGCAGTCAAGGGGGGAGGAACATTCAGTACTTC. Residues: CASSQGGRNIQYF.

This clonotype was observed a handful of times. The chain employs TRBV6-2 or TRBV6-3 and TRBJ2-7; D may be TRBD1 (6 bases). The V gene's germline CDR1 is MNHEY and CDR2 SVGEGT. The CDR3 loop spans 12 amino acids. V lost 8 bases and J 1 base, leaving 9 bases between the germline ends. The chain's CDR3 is CASVTGSYEQYF. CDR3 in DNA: TGTGCCAGCGTGACAGGATCCTACGAGCAGTACTTC.